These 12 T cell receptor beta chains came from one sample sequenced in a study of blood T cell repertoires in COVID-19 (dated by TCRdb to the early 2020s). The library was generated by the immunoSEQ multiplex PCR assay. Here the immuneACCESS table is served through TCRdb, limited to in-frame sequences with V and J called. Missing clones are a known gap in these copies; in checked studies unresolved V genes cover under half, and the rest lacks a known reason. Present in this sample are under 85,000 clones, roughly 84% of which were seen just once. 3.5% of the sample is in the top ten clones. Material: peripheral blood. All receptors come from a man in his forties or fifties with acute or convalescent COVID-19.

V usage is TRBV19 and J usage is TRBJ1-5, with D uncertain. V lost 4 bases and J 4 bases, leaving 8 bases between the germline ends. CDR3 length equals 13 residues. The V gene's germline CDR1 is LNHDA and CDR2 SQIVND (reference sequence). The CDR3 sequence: CASSKLKNQPQHF. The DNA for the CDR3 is TGTGCCAGTAGTAAACTCAAGAATCAGCCCCAGCATTTT.

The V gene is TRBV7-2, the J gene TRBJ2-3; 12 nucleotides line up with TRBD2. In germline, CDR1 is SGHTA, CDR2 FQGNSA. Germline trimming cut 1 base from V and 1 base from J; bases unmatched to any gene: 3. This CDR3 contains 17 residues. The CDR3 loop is CASSLDRLAGGTDTQYF. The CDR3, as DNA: TGTGCCAGCAGCTTAGATCGACTAGCGGGGGGCACAGATACGCAGTATTTT.

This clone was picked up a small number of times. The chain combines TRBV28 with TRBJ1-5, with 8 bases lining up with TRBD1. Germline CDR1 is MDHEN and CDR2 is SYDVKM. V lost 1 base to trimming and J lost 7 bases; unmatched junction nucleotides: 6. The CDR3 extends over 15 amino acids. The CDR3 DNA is TGTGCCAGCAGTTTATCAGGGGGCGCGAGGCAGCCCCAGCATTTT. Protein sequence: CASSLSGGARQPQHF.

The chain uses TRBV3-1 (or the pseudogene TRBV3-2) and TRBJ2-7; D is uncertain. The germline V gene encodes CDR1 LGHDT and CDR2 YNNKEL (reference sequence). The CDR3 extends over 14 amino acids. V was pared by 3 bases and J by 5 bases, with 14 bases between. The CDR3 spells CASSHEMESHEQYF. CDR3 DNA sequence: TGTGCCAGCAGCCACGAGATGGAGTCCCACGAGCAGTACTTC.

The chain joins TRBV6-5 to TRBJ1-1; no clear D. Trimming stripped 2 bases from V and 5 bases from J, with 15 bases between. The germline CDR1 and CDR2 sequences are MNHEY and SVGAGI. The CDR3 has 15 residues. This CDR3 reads CASSYGRGLVTEAFF. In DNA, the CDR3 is TGTGCCAGCAGTTACGGTCGGGGTTTGGTTACTGAAGCTTTCTTT.

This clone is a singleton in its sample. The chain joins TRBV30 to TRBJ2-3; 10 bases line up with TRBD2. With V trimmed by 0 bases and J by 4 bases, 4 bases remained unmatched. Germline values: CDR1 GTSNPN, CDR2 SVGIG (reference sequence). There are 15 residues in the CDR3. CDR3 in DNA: TGTGCCTGGAGTGTTGGTAGCGGGGGGTCAGATACGCAGTATTTT. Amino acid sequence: CAWSVGSGGSDTQYF. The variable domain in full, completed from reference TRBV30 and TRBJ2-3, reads SQTIHQWPATLVQPVGSPLSLECTVEGTSNPNLYWYRQAAGRGLQLLFYSVGIGQISSEVPQNLSASRPQDRQFILSSKKLLLSDSGFYLCAWSVGSGGSDTQYFGPGTRLTVL.

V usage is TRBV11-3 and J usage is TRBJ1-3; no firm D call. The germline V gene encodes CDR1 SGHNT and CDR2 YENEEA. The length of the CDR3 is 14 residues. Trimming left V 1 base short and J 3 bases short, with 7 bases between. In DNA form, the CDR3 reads TGTGCCAGCAGCTTAGGAGGTTTTGGAAACACCATATATTTT. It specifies CASSLGGFGNTIYF.

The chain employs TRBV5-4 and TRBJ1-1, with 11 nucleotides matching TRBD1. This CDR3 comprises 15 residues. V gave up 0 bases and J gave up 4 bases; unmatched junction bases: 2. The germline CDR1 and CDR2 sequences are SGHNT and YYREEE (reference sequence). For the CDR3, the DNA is TGTGCCAGCAGCTTGGCCGGGACAGGGGGCACTGAAGCTTTCTTT. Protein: CASSLAGTGGTEAFF. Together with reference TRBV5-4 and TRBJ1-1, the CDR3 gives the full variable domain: ETGVTQSPTHLIKTRGQQVTLRCSSQSGHNTVSWYQQALGQGPQFIFQYYREEENGRGNFPPRFSGLQFPNYSSELNVNALELDDSALYLCASSLAGTGGTEAFFGQGTRLTVV.

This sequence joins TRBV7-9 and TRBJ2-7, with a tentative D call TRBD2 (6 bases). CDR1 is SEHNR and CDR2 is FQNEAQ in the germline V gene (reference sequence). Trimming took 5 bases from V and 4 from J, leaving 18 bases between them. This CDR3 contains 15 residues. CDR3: CASSPPGGAGYEQYF. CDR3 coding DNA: TGTGCCAGCAGCCCCCCCGGCGGGGCTGGATACGAGCAGTACTTC.

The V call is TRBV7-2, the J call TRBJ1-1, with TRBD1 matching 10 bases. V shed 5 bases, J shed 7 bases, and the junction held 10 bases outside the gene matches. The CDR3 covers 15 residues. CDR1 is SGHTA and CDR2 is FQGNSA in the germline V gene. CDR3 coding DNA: TGTGCCAGCAGCCCCCCGGGACAGGGGACCGATGAAGCTTTCTTT. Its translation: CASSPPGQGTDEAFF.

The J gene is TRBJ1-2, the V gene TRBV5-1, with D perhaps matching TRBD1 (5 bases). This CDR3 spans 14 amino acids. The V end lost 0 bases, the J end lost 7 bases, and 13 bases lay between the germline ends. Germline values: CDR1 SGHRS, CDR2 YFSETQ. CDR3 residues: CASSLESGVGGYTF. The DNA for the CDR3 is TGCGCCAGCAGCTTGGAGTCGGGGGTGGGTGGCTACACCTTC. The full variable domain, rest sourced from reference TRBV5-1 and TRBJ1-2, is KAGVTQTPRYLIKTRGQQVTLSCSPISGHRSVSWYQQTPGQGLQFLFEYFSETQRNKGNFPGRFSGRQFSNSRSEMNVSTLELGDSALYLCASSLESGVGGYTFGSGTRLTVV.

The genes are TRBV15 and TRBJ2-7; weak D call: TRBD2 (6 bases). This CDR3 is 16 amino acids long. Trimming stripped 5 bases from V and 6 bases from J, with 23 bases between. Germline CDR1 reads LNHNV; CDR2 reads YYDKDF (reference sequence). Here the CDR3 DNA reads TGTGCCACCAGCCCTTCCAGTGCGGGGAGGCCCTTCGAGCAGTACTTC. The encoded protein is CATSPSSAGRPFEQYF.